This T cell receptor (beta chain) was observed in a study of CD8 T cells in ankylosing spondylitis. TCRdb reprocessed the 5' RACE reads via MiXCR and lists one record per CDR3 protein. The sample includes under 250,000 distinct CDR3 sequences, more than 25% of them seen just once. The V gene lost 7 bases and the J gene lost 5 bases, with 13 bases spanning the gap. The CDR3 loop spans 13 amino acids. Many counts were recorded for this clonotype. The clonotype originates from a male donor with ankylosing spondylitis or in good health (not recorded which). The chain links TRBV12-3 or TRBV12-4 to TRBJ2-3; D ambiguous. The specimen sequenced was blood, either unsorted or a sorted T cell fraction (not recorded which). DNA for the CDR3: TGTGCCAGCACCAAAGAGGACGAAGATACGCAGTATTTT. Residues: CASTKEDEDTQYF.